The 29 T cell receptor beta chains reported below all come from one sample, sequenced in a study of regulatory T cells in long-lasting Graves disease (dated by TCRdb to the early 2020s). This sample's time point label indicates: newly diagnosed GD, antithyroid drugs for less than 3 months. For both TCR sequencing and RNA sequencing, RNA was extracted from PBMCs in TRIzol. The method was multiplex PCR. This sample was sequenced with an Illumina HiSeq 4000. CDR3 regions were amplified by Arm-PCR with iRepertoire HTBI primers to construct TCR beta libraries. The raw public reads went through TCRdb reprocessing: fastp at Q25, MiXCR clone calling, in-frame beta chains kept. Entries that share a CDR3 protein sequence are merged under the most common genes and DNA. For this sample the table gives about 610,000 distinct CDR3 sequences, of which 15% to 20% were detected only once. Around 13% of the sample goes to the ten largest clones.

This sample was also put to use in a study of T cells in Graves' hyperthyroidism and ophthalmopathy.

This sample comprised peripheral blood mononuclear cells (PBMCs), obtained at new diagnosis, from a patient treated with antithyroid drugs. The receptors were sampled from a young man with Graves disease. Donor details come from another sample of the same person, matched by shared clones.

The genes are TRBV5-1 and TRBJ1-5; a weak D match, TRBD1 (5 bases). The CDR3 runs 14 residues. The germline V gene has CDR1 SGHRS and CDR2 YFSETQ. V lost 4 bases to trimming and J lost 5 bases, with 13 bases between them. The CDR3 reads CASSLGESYQPQHF. The CDR3, as DNA: TGCGCCAGCAGCCTGGGGGAATCCTATCAGCCCCAGCATTTT.

This clonotype was counted at least ten times. The V gene is TRBV6-1, the J gene TRBJ1-1; 7 nucleotides align to TRBD1. This CDR3 spans 13 amino acids. J lost 1 base, V lost 6 bases, and 2 bases had no gene match. Germline V gene sequence: CDR1 MNHNS, CDR2 SASEGT. CDR3 loop: CASRTGTNTEAFF. The CDR3 nucleotides are TGTGCCAGCAGGACAGGGACGAACACTGAAGCTTTCTTT.

This clonotype has only a few counts. The gene calls are TRBV27 and TRBJ2-2; 7 bases map to TRBD1. The trim removed 6 bases at V and 8 bases at J, leaving 15 bases unmatched. CDR3 size: 16 residues. CDR1 and CDR2 (germline): MNHEY, SMNVEV (reference sequence). The CDR3 region is CASSPRGTAPGGELFF. As DNA, the CDR3 is TGTGCCAGCAGCCCAAGAGGGACAGCCCCTGGGGGGGAGCTGTTTTTT.

This clonotype appeared many times. The chain combines TRBV12-3 or TRBV12-4 with TRBJ2-7; D gene uncertain. This CDR3 comprises 15 residues. The V end was cut by 4 bases, the J end by 3 bases, with 16 bases between. CDR3 in amino acids: CASSSLGSGNYEQYF. In DNA form, the CDR3 reads TGTGCCAGCAGTTCCCTCGGGTCTGGGAACTACGAGCAGTACTTC.

The chain recombines TRBV20-1 with TRBJ2-1, with a tentative D call TRBD2 (5 bases). Germline V gene lookup returns CDR1 DFQATT and CDR2 SNEGSKA (reference sequence). CDR3 length: 11 residues. V was shortened by 6 bases and J by 6 bases, with 9 bases between the two germline ends. The DNA for the CDR3 is TGCAGTGCAACTGGAGGCAATGAGCAGTTCTTC. The encoded protein is CSATGGNEQFF.

The sample holds many counts of this clonotype. J is TRBJ2-1 and V is TRBV30; 8 bases map to TRBD1. The CDR3 loop spans 16 amino acids. Looked up from germline, CDR1 is GTSNPN and CDR2 is SVGIG (reference sequence). The J segment lost 9 bases and the V segment lost 2 bases, leaving 15 bases of the junction unmatched. CDR3 region: CAWSFPADRVRPEQFF. The CDR3 nucleotides read TGTGCCTGGAGTTTCCCCGCGGACAGGGTCCGGCCTGAGCAGTTCTTC. The full variable domain, completed using reference TRBV30 and TRBJ2-1, is SQTIHQWPATLVQPVGSPLSLECTVEGTSNPNLYWYRQAAGRGLQLLFYSVGIGQISSEVPQNLSASRPQDRQFILSSKKLLLSDSGFYLCAWSFPADRVRPEQFFGPGTRLTVL.

This clonotype has only a few counts. This sequence joins TRBV20-1 and TRBJ1-5, with a weak D call TRBD1 (5 bases). Germline V gives CDR1 DFQATT, CDR2 SNEGSKA (reference sequence). The CDR3 consists of 16 residues. Trimming left V 2 bases short and J 4 bases short, with 18 bases between. The CDR3 bases are TGCAGTGCTAGATCCCCAAGTATGGAGGGGAATCAGCCCCAGCATTTT. It translates to CSARSPSMEGNQPQHF.

With respect to this clonotype: No conserved phenylalanine or tryptophan ends this CDR3, so it is likely a read error. V usage is TRBV6-1 and J usage is TRBJ2-5; either TRBD1 or TRBD2 may fit D (5 bases each). The CDR3 runs to 13 residues. Germline V gene data show CDR1 as MNHNS and CDR2 as SASEGT. V shed 5 bases and J shed 5 bases, with 12 bases lying between them. Written as DNA, the CDR3 is TGTGCCAGCAGTAGGCCCGGGACGGAGACCCAGTACCTC. It specifies CASSRPGTETQYL.

The rearrangement links TRBV15 to TRBJ2-2; TRBD2 agrees at 8 bases. The CDR3 length is 12 residues. Germline V gives CDR1 LNHNV, CDR2 YYDKDF (reference sequence). Unmatched junction bases numbered 2, after V lost 10 bases and J lost 4 bases. In nucleotides, the CDR3 is TGTGCCATCGGGAGGGTCACCGGGGAGCTGTTTTTT. It is translated as CAIGRVTGELFF.

At least ten counts were recorded for this clonotype. The gene calls are TRBV6-2 or TRBV6-3 and TRBJ2-3; D is uncertain. The germline V gene encodes CDR1 MNHEY and CDR2 SVGEGT. V lost 5 bases and J lost 7, with 13 bases in between. CDR3 length equals 13 residues. The CDR3 sequence: CASSGNILNTQYF. CDR3 coding DNA: TGTGCCAGCAGTGGGAACATCTTGAATACGCAGTATTTT.

This clonotype showed up many times. The V and J genes are TRBV18 and TRBJ2-5, with TRBD2 matching 8 bases. The CDR3 is 15 residues long. V lost 8 bases, J lost 2 bases, and 10 bases stayed unmatched. CDR1 is KGHSH, CDR2 LQKENI, per germline. The CDR3 DNA reads TGTGCCAGCAGCCCAAGCGGGAGAGGGCAAGAGACCCAGTACTTC. Its translation is CASSPSGRGQETQYF.

This clonotype was found a few times. This rearrangement joins TRBV7-3 to TRBJ2-7, with unresolved D. Germline lookup yields CDR1 SGHTA and CDR2 FQGTGA. The CDR3 runs 14 residues. Deletions cut 6 bases from V and 6 bases from J, with 18 bases between. As DNA, the CDR3 is TGTGCCAGCAGGTCGGGCTCTCCTTCGGGCGAGCAGTACTTC. It yields the protein CASRSGSPSGEQYF.

This clonotype was seen ten or more times. The V gene is TRBV12-3 or TRBV12-4, the J gene TRBJ2-7; 8 positions match TRBD2. This CDR3 has 16 amino acids. V dropped 3 bases and J dropped 2; count of bases not matched to a gene: 9. In DNA form, the CDR3 reads TGTGCCAGCAGTTTGAGGCCTAGCGGGCCAACCTACGAGCAGTACTTC. This sequence encodes CASSLRPSGPTYEQYF.

This clonotype was observed many times. V and J are TRBV20-1 and TRBJ2-1, with no clear D. The CDR3 sequence is 12 residues long. The ends were cut back, 3 bases at V and 5 bases at J, with 8 bases in the middle. Germline CDR1 is DFQATT and CDR2 is SNEGSKA (reference sequence). The CDR3 loop is CSASDSHNEQFF. CDR3 bases: TGCAGTGCTAGCGACTCGCACAATGAGCAGTTCTTC.

This clonotype was found many times. The chain is built from TRBV12-3 or TRBV12-4 and TRBJ1-5; D possibly corresponds to TRBD1 (5 bases). V was pared by 5 bases and J by 6 bases, with 11 bases between. CDR3 length: 13 residues. The CDR3 loop reads CASSASRVQPQHF. CDR3 nucleotides: TGTGCCAGCAGTGCCAGCAGGGTTCAGCCCCAGCATTTT.

The chain recombines TRBV30 with TRBJ2-5; D possibly corresponds to TRBD1 (5 bases). The germline V and J ends were trimmed by 1 base and 4 bases, with 10 bases remaining between them. The CDR3 runs 13 residues. Per the germline V gene, CDR1 is GTSNPN and CDR2 is SVGIG (reference sequence). CDR3 in DNA: TGTGCCTGGAGTGAGGGGCCCCCAGAGACCCAGTACTTC. Translated: CAWSEGPPETQYF.

This clonotype was seen many times. This chain joins TRBV11-2 and TRBJ2-1, with D perhaps TRBD1 (5 bases). V was trimmed by 3 bases and J by 6 bases, leaving 12 bases between them. Per germline, CDR1 SGHAT and CDR2 FQNNGV. The CDR3 totals 14 residues. In DNA form, the CDR3 reads TGTGCCAGCAGCTTGGGGTGGGGCCCCAATGAGCAGTTCTTC. Protein product: CASSLGWGPNEQFF.

This clonotype was seen a handful of times. The chain links TRBV13 to TRBJ2-1; 10 nucleotides line up with TRBD2. From germline, CDR1 is PRHDT and CDR2 FYEKMQ (reference sequence). V was pared by 0 bases and J by 8 bases, with 7 bases of the junction left unmatched. The CDR3 totals 16 residues. The CDR3 sequence: CASSLGGTSGIYEQFF. The DNA for the CDR3 is TGTGCCAGCAGCTTAGGCGGCACTAGCGGGATCTATGAGCAGTTCTTC.

This clonotype was counted many times. J is TRBJ2-3 and V is TRBV11-2, with D possibly matching TRBD2 (6 bases). Germline V lookup: CDR1 SGHAT, CDR2 FQNNGV. The CDR3 has 16 residues. V dropped 1 base and J dropped 2 bases, with 13 bases sitting between them. The DNA of the CDR3 is TGTGCCAGCAGCTTAGTTGGAGGGACCCCCACAGATACGCAGTATTTT. Its translation: CASSLVGGTPTDTQYF.

This clonotype was seen at least ten times. The chain uses TRBV2 and TRBJ2-7; D may correspond to TRBD1 or TRBD2 (5 bases each). The V end was cut by 4 bases, the J end by 7 bases, with 17 bases between. The CDR3 runs 14 residues. The germline CDR1 and CDR2 sequences are SNHLY and FYNNEI. The CDR3 here is CASSATGTIWEQYF. As DNA, the CDR3 is TGTGCCAGCAGTGCAACCGGGACCATCTGGGAGCAGTACTTC.

This clonotype was detected a few times. V is TRBV30 and J is TRBJ2-7, with 11 positions matching TRBD1. This CDR3 is 15 amino acids long. CDR1 and CDR2 from the germline V gene are GTSNPN and SVGIG (reference sequence). After removal of 4 bases from V and 9 bases from J, the junction contained 14 bases not matched to a gene. The CDR3 DNA reads as TGTGCCTGGACAACTGGGGGACAGGGGGTCCTAGGGCAGTACTTC. Translation: CAWTTGGQGVLGQYF.

J is TRBJ1-1 and V is TRBV5-5; 9 nucleotides agree with TRBD1. The V gene end was trimmed by 4 bases and the J gene end by 5 bases; junction bases not matched to a gene: 9. Germline-derived CDR1 and CDR2 are SGHKS and YYEKEE (reference sequence). This CDR3 is built from 15 residues. The CDR3 sequence is CASSPYRGLRTEAFF. The DNA for the CDR3 is TGTGCCAGCAGCCCGTACAGGGGGCTGAGAACTGAAGCTTTCTTT.

The rearrangement links TRBV27 to TRBJ2-7; TRBD2 matches 11 bases. V shed 0 bases, J shed 3 bases, and the junction held 19 bases outside the gene matches. Germline V gene sequence: CDR1 MNHEY, CDR2 SMNVEV (reference sequence). The CDR3 runs to 21 residues. The CDR3 DNA reads TGTGCCAGCAGTTTATCGCCCCCAGGACTAGCGGGCGCACTTGTAAGCTACGAGCAGTACTTC. Amino acids: CASSLSPPGLAGALVSYEQYF.

At least ten counts were recorded for this clonotype. The chain uses TRBV28 and TRBJ1-5; TRBD1 aligns across 9 bases. This CDR3 has 15 residues. V was pared by 5 bases and J by 7 bases, with 9 bases of the junction left unmatched. Germline CDR1 reads MDHEN; CDR2 reads SYDVKM. CDR3 amino acids: CASSQWDRVDQPQHF. DNA for the CDR3: TGTGCCAGCAGTCAATGGGACAGGGTGGACCAGCCCCAGCATTTT.

The chain is built from TRBV3-1 and TRBJ2-4, with 7 bases that match TRBD1. Per germline, CDR1 LGHDT and CDR2 YNNKEL (reference sequence). V was pared by 0 bases and J by 6 bases, with 8 bases of the junction left unmatched. The CDR3 runs to 16 residues. The CDR3 here is CASSQDRNRGRNIQYF. CDR3 nucleotides: TGTGCCAGCAGCCAAGATAGGAATAGGGGGCGAAACATTCAGTACTTC.

This clonotype has a count of ten or more. CDR3 loop: CASSLAGVRTDTQYF. The CDR3 DNA reads as TGTGCCAGCAGTCTGGCAGGGGTTCGCACAGATACGCAGTATTTT. The V call is TRBV12-3 or TRBV12-4, the J call TRBJ2-3; TRBD1 is a possible D gene (6 bases). V shed 5 bases and J shed 1 base, with 13 bases lying between them. CDR3 length equals 15 residues.

This clonotype was counted ten times or more. CDR3 in amino acids: CAVTPRGLNTEAFF. CDR3 sequence (DNA): TGTGCCGTCACACCGCGGGGGTTGAACACTGAAGCTTTCTTT. The chain employs TRBV19 and TRBJ1-1, with D tentatively TRBD1 (5 bases). Germline values: CDR1 LNHDA, CDR2 SQIVND (reference sequence). The CDR3 is 14 amino acids. The ends were cut back, 11 bases at V and 0 bases at J, with 16 bases in the middle.

This clonotype was found many times. The chain recombines TRBV11-2 with TRBJ2-3; perhaps TRBD1 as D (6 bases). V gave up 5 bases and J gave up 5 bases, with 8 bases separating them. There are 12 residues in the CDR3. Germline V lookup: CDR1 SGHAT, CDR2 FQNNGV. Here the CDR3 DNA reads TGTGCCAGCAGCCAGACAGGAGATACGCAGTATTTT. Its protein is CASSQTGDTQYF. The entire variable domain, with the rest obtained from reference TRBV11-2 and TRBJ2-3, is as follows: EAGVAQSPRYKIIEKRQSVAFWCNPISGHATLYWYQQILGQGPKLLIQFQNNGVVDDSQLPKDRFSAERLKGVDSTLKIQPAKLEDSAVYLCASSQTGDTQYFGPGTRLTVL.

The rearrangement uses TRBV7-2 and TRBJ1-4; TRBD1 is a possible D gene (6 bases). Germline V lookup: CDR1 SGHTA, CDR2 FQGNSA. This CDR3 is 15 amino acids long. The ends were cut back, 4 bases at V and 4 bases at J, with 13 bases in the middle. The CDR3 spells CASSSTTGLNEKLFF. The CDR3 region has the DNA TGTGCCAGCAGCTCGACGACAGGCCTTAATGAAAAACTGTTTTTT.